A selection of T cell receptor beta chains follows, all from one sample in a study of CD8 T cells in ankylosing spondylitis. Each CDR3 protein gets one entry after TCRdb re-called the 5' RACE reads with MiXCR. In the table there are some 240,000 distinct CDR3 sequences, 15% to 20% of which are singletons. Sequencing was done on a sample of blood, either unsorted or a sorted T cell fraction (not recorded which). These receptors came from a male donor with ankylosing spondylitis or in good health (not recorded which). The conserved cysteine and the conserved F or W are not part of the CDR3 here. Clone sizes are given selectively: once, few, many, or a class where the clone is expanded.

TRBV29-1	.	SVAGTGTGELF
TRBV5-1	.	ASSWVAGVSSSYEQY
TRBV27	.	ASSIAGLVFNEQF
TRBV3-1	few	ASSQDEDSDNEQF
TRBV10-3	.	AISDLSYEQY
TRBV12-3/TRBV12-4	.	ASSLALGLEETQY
TRBV4-3	few	ASSQDGDGYTGELF
TRBV7-6	.	ASSLGTALGYTEAF
TRBV24-1	many	ATSDWGTGDAGELF
TRBV6-4	.	ASSDSIGGHNEQF
TRBV29-1	few	SVEPEASGTNTGELF
TRBV4-1	.	ASSQRAIGSSYNEQF
TRBV14	.	ASSQPGGGSEQF
TRBV12-3/TRBV12-4	.	ASSFGLAGAYEQY
TRBV5-1	.	ASSFVTGDGYT
TRBV6-1	few	ASSPLSGGQGSGANVLT
TRBV6-2/TRBV6-3	.	ASRSTGFGSNQPQH
TRBV7-9	.	ASSLLGGGYTEAF
TRBV10-2	few	ASGQNNEQF
TRBV7-9	.	ASSLVGRGLAEAF
TRBV9	.	ASSGGGGGFVNEQF
TRBV10-3	few	AISESQGDTGELF
TRBV7-9	few	ASSTGTSGRTDTQY
TRBV6-4	many	ASSDSGTGELF
TRBV19	.	ASSTRTSGRDTQY
TRBV12-3/TRBV12-4	many	ASSFYSTDTQY
TRBV5-1	.	ASSLSDRGYTEAF
TRBV7-3	few	ASSDTGTGGSGPDTQY
TRBV28	few	ASSKDRGGVETQY
TRBV2	few	ASSDIVSGEKLF
TRBV7-6	few	ASSSFNQPQH
TRBV7-9	few	ASTQSLSGGPIETQY
TRBV5-1	many	ASSLETPYNEQF
TRBV11-2	many	ASSPRDWNEQF
TRBV5-1	few	ASSLALERLNTEAF
TRBV20-1	.	CARDIGQGRLAVGNEQF
TRBV29-1	few	SVEGSSSGSSYNEQF
TRBV10-3	few	AIKGHQETQY
TRBV20-1	.	SARRRGAAYEQY
TRBV13	.	ASSLGQVNTDTQY
TRBV12-3/TRBV12-4	.	ASSFSQAEAF
TRBV20-1	few	SARGWLAQGVTSTDTQY
TRBV29-1	few	SVGDPRAYGYT
TRBV7-8	few	ASSLAGLGTFNEQF
TRBV5-1	.	ASSFLAPGNEQF
TRBV7-6	.	ASSPSSGSYNEQF
TRBV5-1	many	ASSHLPATNSPLH
TRBV29-1	few	SVGDGAYEQY
TRBV27	.	ASSWVAGPSAYEQY
TRBV6-1	few	ASSTGKPSYNEQF
TRBV7-9	.	ASSLVTGPDEQY
TRBV18	.	ASSLEGDSIMNTEAF
TRBV11-2	many	ASSFSATSGYNEQF
TRBV7-9	few	ASSPRTSGRINEQF
TRBV27	once	ASSPEQGITYNEQF